The 4 T cell receptor beta chains presented below share a single source sample, sequenced in a study of long-term antiretroviral therapy in people with HIV. immunoSEQ v3.0 was run at survey level. Clones were read by immunoSEQ multiplex PCR, and TCRdb kept only the in-frame ones, dropping some. The sample has about 29,000 clones, nearly 97% seen once; the top ten hold over 7%. The sample here was unsorted PBMCs, taken 5.3 years after starting antiretroviral therapy. All receptors derive from a man younger than 45 with HIV.

This clone was seen a single time. This chain connects TRBV6-1 to TRBJ2-3, with 9 positions matching TRBD2. V was pared by 4 bases and J by 0 bases, with 5 bases of the junction left unmatched. The CDR3 is made up of 16 amino acids. Germline V gene lookup returns CDR1 MNHNS and CDR2 SASEGT. Here the CDR3 DNA reads TGTGCCAGCAGTGTGCAGCGGGGGGTTAGCACAGATACGCAGTATTTT. Translation: CASSVQRGVSTDTQYF.

The CDR3 loop is CASSFDRGYEQYF. CDR3 nucleotide sequence: TGTGCCAGCAGTTTCGACAGAGGTTACGAGCAGTACTTC. The rearrangement joins TRBV27 to TRBJ2-7; D may be TRBD1 (5 bases). V was cut by 3 bases and J by 4 bases, with 10 bases left in between. Per the germline V gene, CDR1 is MNHEY and CDR2 is SMNVEV (reference sequence). This CDR3 has 13 amino acids.

CDR3 residues: CASSPGGARHYEQYF. The CDR3 nucleotides read TGCGCCAGCAGCCCTGGGGGGGCAAGACACTACGAGCAGTACTTC. The chain employs TRBV4-3 and TRBJ2-7; D is possibly TRBD2 (7 bases). CDR3 length: 15 amino acids. CDR1 and CDR2 from the germline V gene are LGHNA and YSLEER. Trimming pared 4 bases from V and 3 bases from J, leaving 16 bases between.

The chain couples TRBV10-3 to TRBJ2-1, with 11 bases that match TRBD2. Germline V gene sequence: CDR1 ENHRY, CDR2 SYGVKD. V lost 11 bases and J lost 9; bases outside the gene matches: 12. This CDR3 has 14 amino acids. The CDR3 loop is CAVLAGGRQGEQFF. The CDR3 DNA follows: TGTGCCGTCCTAGCGGGGGGACGACAGGGTGAGCAGTTCTTC.